This TCR beta chain appears in the sequencing data of a study of early T cells in non-severe SARS-CoV-2 infection. This CDR3 has 16 amino acids. The germline V and J ends were trimmed by 0 bases and 4 bases, with 14 bases remaining between them. Germline V gene data show CDR1 as ENHRY and CDR2 as SYGVKD. In the case of this clonotype: Its antigen is as yet unknown.

General study findings and limits: The matching step, a VDJdb search, favored anti-spike CD8 responses and missed private and CD4 specificities.

MiXCR, run by TCRdb on the 5' RACE reads, gives a single entry per CDR3 protein. This sample carries about 75,000 distinct CDR3 sequences, roughly 12% of them seen once, and the ten largest clones take around 12%. The gene calls are TRBV10-3 and TRBJ2-3; tentatively, D is TRBD1 (7 bases). The input for sequencing was whole blood, taken at baseline. This receptor was taken from an adult who was a healthcare worker with PCR-confirmed SARS-CoV-2 infection or an uninfected control (not recorded which). The CDR3 loop is CAISESETGRPDTQYF. Here the CDR3 DNA reads TGTGCCATCAGTGAGTCGGAGACAGGGAGGCCAGATACGCAGTATTTT.